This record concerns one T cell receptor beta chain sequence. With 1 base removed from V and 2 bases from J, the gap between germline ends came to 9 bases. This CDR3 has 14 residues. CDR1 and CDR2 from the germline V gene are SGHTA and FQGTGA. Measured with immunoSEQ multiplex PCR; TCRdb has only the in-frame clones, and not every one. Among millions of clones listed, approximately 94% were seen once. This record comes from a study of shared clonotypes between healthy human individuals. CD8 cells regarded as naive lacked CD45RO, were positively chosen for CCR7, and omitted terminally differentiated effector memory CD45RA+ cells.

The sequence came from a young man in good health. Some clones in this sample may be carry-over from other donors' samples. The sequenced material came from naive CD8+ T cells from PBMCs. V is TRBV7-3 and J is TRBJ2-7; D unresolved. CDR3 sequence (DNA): TGTGCCAGCAGCTTAAACTACGGTCCCTACGAGCAGTACTTC. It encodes CASSLNYGPYEQYF.